This is a list of T cell receptor beta chains from one sample in a study of blood T cells in healthy people across ages. TCRdb recomputed calls from the 5' RACE reads with MiXCR, one row per CDR3 protein. The sample consists of 920,000 or so distinct CDR3 sequences, around 43% of them appearing once. Material for sequencing was blood. The source is a woman aged 55-70 years in good health. The CDR3 runs from the conserved cysteine through the conserved F or W. D genes are given only for firm matches. Clone size is shown for a subset of rows, as once, few, many or a class of expanded clone.

d_call	j_call	clone_size	v_call	cdr3_aa	cdr3_nt
TRBD2	TRBJ2-5	.	TRBV7-3	CASSDEWTSDRETQYF	TGTGCCAGCAGCGACGAATGGACTAGCGATAGGGAGACCCAGTACTTC
.	TRBJ1-4	.	TRBV21-1	CASSKDGQGEDATNEKLFF	TGTGCCAGCAGCAAAGACGGACAGGGCGAAGATGCAACTAATGAAAAACTGTTTTTT
TRBD1	TRBJ2-4	few	TRBV27	CASSGQGLAKNIQYF	TGTGCCAGCAGCGGACAGGGGTTAGCCAAAAACATTCAGTACTTC
.	TRBJ2-1	.	TRBV4-1	CASSQGSATEQFF	TGCGCCAGCAGCCAAGGTAGCGCCACTGAGCAGTTCTTC
TRBD2	TRBJ2-3	many	TRBV28	CASSPTALAGADTQYF	TGTGCCAGCAGTCCGACGGCACTAGCGGGAGCTGATACGCAGTATTTT
.	TRBJ2-3	few	TRBV18	CASSPIPPDTNTDTQYF	TGTGCCAGCTCACCGATCCCTCCGGACACCAACACAGATACGCAGTATTTT
.	TRBJ2-7	.	TRBV28	CASSVNVAYEQYF	TGTGCCAGCAGTGTGAATGTAGCCTACGAGCAGTACTTC
.	TRBJ2-7	.	TRBV7-3	CASSGGGSQQYF	TGTGCCAGCAGCGGAGGCGGAAGCCAGCAGTACTTC
.	TRBJ2-4	few	TRBV5-5	CASSLVGGSSNIQYF	TGTGCCAGCAGCTTGGTTGGGGGCTCCTCAAACATTCAGTACTTC
TRBD2	TRBJ2-5	.	TRBV10-3	CAIRAGGEETQYF	TGTGCCATCCGAGCGGGAGGGGAAGAGACCCAGTACTTC
.	TRBJ2-7	.	TRBV13	CASSFPSDGSYEQYF	TGTGCCAGCAGCTTCCCCTCAGACGGGTCCTACGAGCAGTACTTC
TRBD2	TRBJ2-1	.	TRBV20-1	CSAGTSGSPYNEQFF	TGCAGTGCTGGGACTAGCGGGAGCCCCTACAATGAGCAGTTCTTC
.	TRBJ1-6	.	TRBV2	CASSGNEGASPLHF	TGTGCCAGCAGCGGAAACGAAGGGGCGTCACCCCTCCACTTT
.	TRBJ1-2	.	TRBV14	CASSQNRVSYGYTF	TGTGCCAGCAGTCAAAACAGGGTTTCCTATGGCTACACCTTC
.	TRBJ2-1	.	TRBV20-1	CSAKGSRENEQFF	TGCAGTGCTAAGGGCAGCCGTGAAAATGAGCAGTTCTTC
.	TRBJ1-6	few	TRBV3-1	CASSFGSEVPLHF	TGTGCCAGCAGCTTCGGCTCCGAAGTTCCCCTCCACTTT
TRBD1	TRBJ2-1	few	TRBV6-5	CASSTGVNEQFF	TGTGCCAGCAGTACAGGGGTCAATGAGCAGTTCTTC
TRBD2	TRBJ2-7	many	TRBV20-1	CSATSGSSYEQYF	TGCAGCGCTACTAGCGGGAGCTCCTACGAGCAGTACTTC
.	TRBJ2-7	.	TRBV28	CASSFPTGTAYEQYF	TGTGCCAGCAGTTTTCCTACCGGGACTGCGTACGAGCAGTACTTC